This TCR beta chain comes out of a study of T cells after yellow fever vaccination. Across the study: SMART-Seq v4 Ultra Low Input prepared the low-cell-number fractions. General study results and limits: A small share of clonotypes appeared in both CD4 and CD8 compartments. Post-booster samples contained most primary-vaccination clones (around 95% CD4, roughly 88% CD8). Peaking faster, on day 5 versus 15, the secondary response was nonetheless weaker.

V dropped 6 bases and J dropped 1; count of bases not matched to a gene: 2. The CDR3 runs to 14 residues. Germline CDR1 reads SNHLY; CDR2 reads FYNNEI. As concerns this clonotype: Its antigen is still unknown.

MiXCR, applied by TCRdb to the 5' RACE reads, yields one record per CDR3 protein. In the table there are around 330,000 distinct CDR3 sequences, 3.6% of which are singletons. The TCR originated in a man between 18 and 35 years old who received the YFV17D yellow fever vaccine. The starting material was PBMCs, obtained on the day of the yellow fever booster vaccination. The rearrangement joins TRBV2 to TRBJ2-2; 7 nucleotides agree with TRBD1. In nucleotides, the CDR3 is TGTGCCAGCAGGGGACAGAGGAACACCGGGGAGCTGTTTTTT. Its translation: CASRGQRNTGELFF.